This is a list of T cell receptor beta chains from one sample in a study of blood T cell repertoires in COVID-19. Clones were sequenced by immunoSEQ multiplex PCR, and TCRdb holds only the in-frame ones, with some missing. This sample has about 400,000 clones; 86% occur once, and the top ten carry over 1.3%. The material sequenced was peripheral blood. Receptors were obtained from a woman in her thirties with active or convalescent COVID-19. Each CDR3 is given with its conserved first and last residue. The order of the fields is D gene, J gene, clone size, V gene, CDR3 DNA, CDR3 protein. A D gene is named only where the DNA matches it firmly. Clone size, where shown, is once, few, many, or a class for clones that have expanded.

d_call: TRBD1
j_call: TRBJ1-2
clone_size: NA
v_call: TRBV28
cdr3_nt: TGTGCCAGCAGTTCGACAGGGGGAAGCTATGGCTACACCTTC
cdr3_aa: CASSSTGGSYGYTF

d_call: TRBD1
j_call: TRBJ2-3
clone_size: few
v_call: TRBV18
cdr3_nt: TGTGCCAGCTCACCAGCTCGACAGGGAAGCACAGATACGCAGTATTTT
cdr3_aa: CASSPARQGSTDTQYF

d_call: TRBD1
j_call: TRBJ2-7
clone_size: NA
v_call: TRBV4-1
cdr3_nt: TGCGCCAGCAGCCATTTCTCAGGGGGAATGGTGGACGAGCAGTACTTC
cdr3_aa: CASSHFSGGMVDEQYF

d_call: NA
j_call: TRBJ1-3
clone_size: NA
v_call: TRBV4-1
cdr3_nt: TGCGCCAGCAGCCTATCGGGAACCTCTGGAAACACCATATATTTT
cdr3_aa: CASSLSGTSGNTIYF

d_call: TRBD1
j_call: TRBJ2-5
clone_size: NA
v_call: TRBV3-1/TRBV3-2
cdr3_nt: TGTGCCAGCAGCCAAGATTCAGGGGGACAGACCCAGTACTTC
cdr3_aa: CASSQDSGGQTQYF

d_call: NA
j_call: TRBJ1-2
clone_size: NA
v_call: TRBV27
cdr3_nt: TGTGCCAGCAGTCCCCTAGGGACATTAGGTGGCTACACCTTC
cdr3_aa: CASSPLGTLGGYTF

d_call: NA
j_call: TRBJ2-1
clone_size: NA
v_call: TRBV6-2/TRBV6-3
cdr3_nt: TGTGCCAGCAGTTACTCGATCCTCGGGGTAGAGCAGTTCTTC
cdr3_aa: CASSYSILGVEQFF

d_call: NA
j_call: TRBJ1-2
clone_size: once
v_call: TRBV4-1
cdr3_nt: TGCGCCAGCAGCCAAGTTAACGGGAACTATGGCTACACCTTC
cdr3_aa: CASSQVNGNYGYTF

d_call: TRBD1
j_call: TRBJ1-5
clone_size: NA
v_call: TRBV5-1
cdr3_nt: TGCGCCAGCAGCTTGGTTCAACAGGGGCTTTATAGCAATCAGCCCCAGCATTTT
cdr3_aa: CASSLVQQGLYSNQPQHF

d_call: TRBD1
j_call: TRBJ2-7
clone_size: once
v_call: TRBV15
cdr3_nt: TGTGCCACCAGCGGATCGACAGGGGGATACGAGCAGTACTTC
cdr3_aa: CATSGSTGGYEQYF

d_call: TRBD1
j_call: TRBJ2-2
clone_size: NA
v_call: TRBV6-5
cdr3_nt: TGTGCCAGCAGAGACAGGGCCGGCGGGGAGCTGTTTTTT
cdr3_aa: CASRDRAGGELFF

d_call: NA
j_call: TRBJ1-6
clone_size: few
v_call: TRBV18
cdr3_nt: TGTGCCAGCTCACGAGCGGTCAGCCATTTCGATTCACCCCTCCACTTT
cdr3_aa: CASSRAVSHFDSPLHF

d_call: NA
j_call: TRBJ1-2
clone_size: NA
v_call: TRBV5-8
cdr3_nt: TGTGCCAGCAGCTTGGAAGCAGGCCTACCTAACTATGGCTACACCTTC
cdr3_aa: CASSLEAGLPNYGYTF

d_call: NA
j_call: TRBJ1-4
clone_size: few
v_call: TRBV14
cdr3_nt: TGTGCCAGCAGCCCCCGGGGGGGTGACGAAAAACTGTTTTTT
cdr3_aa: CASSPRGGDEKLFF

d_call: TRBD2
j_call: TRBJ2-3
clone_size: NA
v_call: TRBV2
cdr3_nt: TGTGCCAGCTGGCTAGCGGGGGGCACAGATACGCAGTATTTT
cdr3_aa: CASWLAGGTDTQYF

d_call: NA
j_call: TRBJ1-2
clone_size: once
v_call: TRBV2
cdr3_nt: TGTGCCAGCAGCGGAGACAGCCCTCATGGCTACACCTTC
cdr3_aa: CASSGDSPHGYTF

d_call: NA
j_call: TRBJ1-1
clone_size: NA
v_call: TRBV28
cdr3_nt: TGTGCCATCTCGAGGGGGAGCACTGAAGCTTTCTTT
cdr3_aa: CAISRGSTEAFF

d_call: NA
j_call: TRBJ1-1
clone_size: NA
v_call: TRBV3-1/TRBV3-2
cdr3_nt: TGTGCCAGCAGCCAAGTGGGCCAGATGAACACTGAAGCTTTCTTT
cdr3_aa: CASSQVGQMNTEAFF

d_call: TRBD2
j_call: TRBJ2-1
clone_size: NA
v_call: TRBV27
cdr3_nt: TGTGCCAGCAGTCCCGGGACTAGCGGGAGGGCGTCCTACAATGAGCAGTTCTTC
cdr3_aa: CASSPGTSGRASYNEQFF

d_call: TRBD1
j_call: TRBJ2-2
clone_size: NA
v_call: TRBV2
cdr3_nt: TGTGCCAGCAGTGGCACACGACAGGGAACTGGGACCGGGGAGCTGTTTTTT
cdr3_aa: CASSGTRQGTGTGELFF

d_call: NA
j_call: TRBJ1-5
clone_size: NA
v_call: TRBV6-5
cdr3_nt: TGTGCCAGCGAGACCAGAAAAGAGGTTCAGCCCCAGCATTTT
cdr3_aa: CASETRKEVQPQHF

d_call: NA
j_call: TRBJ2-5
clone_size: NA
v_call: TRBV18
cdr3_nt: TGTGCCAGCTCACTACAGATCTCTCAAGAGACCCAGTACTTC
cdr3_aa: CASSLQISQETQYF

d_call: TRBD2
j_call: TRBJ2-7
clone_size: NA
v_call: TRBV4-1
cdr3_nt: TGCGCCAGCAGCCAAGAGACTAGCGGGCCCTACGAGCAGTACTTC
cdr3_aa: CASSQETSGPYEQYF

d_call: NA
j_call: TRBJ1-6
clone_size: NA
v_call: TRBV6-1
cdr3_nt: TGTGCCAGCAGTGAATTCGTGGGCGTGAATTCACCCCTCCACTTT
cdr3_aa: CASSEFVGVNSPLHF

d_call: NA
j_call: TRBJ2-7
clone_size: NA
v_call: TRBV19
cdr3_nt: TGTGCCAGTAGTATATCTGGGGGGGGGCCCTCGCGGGAGCAGTACTTC
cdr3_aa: CASSISGGGPSREQYF

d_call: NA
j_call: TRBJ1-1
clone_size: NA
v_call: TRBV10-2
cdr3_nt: TGCGCCAGCAGTGGGATTAGCGGTAGCACTGAAGCTTTCTTT
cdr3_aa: CASSGISGSTEAFF

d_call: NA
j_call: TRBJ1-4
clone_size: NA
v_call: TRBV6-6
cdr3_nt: TGTGCCAGCAGCGGTGAAAAACTGTTTTTT
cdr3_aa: CASSGEKLFF

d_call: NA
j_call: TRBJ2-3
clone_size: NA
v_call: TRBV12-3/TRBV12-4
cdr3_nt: TGTGCCAGCAGTCCCCACACAGATACGCAGTATTTT
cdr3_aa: CASSPHTDTQYF

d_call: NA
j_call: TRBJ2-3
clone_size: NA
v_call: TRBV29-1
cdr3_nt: TGCAGCGGCGCATTTAGCACAGATACGCAGTATTTT
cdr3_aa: CSGAFSTDTQYF

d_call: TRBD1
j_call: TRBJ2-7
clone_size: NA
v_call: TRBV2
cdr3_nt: TGTGCCAGCAGTGACCTGGGACAGGGTCGCTACGAGCAGTACTTC
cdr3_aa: CASSDLGQGRYEQYF

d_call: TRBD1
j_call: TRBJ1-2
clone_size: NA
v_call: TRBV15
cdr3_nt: TGTGCCACCAGCAGGGGAGACGGGACAGGGGATGGATATGGCTACACCTTC
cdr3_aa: CATSRGDGTGDGYGYTF

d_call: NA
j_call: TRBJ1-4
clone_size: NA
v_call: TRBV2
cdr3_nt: TGTGCCAGCAGTGAACAGGGTAATGAAAAACTGTTTTTT
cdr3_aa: CASSEQGNEKLFF

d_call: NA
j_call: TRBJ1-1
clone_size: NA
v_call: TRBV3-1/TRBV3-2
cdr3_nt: TGTGCCAGCAGCCAAGATCTGGGCAGCCTCGGGAACACTGAAGCTTTCTTT
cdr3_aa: CASSQDLGSLGNTEAFF

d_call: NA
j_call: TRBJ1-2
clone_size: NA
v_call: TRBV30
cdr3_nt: TGTGCCTGGCCCCGGGGGGGCAACTATGGCTACACCTTC
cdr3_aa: CAWPRGGNYGYTF

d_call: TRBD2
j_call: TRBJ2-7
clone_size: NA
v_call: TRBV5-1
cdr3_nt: TGCGCCAGCAGCGCAGGACTAGCGGGCCCCTCCTACGAGCAGTACTTC
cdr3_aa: CASSAGLAGPSYEQYF

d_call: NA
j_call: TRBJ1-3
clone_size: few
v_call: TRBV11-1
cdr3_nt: TGTGCCAGCAGCTTCGTAGGGGCCGGAAACACCATATATTTT
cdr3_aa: CASSFVGAGNTIYF

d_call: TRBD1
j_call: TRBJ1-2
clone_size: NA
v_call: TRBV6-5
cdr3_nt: TGTGCCAGCACAAGGGGGCAGGGCTACACCTTC
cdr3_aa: CASTRGQGYTF

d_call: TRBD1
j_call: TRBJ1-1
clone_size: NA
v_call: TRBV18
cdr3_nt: TGTGCCAGCTCACCACCCGCAGGACAGGGGTTCACTGAAGCTTTCTTT
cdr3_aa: CASSPPAGQGFTEAFF

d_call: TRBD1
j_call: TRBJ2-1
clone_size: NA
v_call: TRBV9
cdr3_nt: TGTGCCAGCAGCTTCCGGGACAGGACGTTCAATGAGCAGTTCTTC
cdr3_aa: CASSFRDRTFNEQFF

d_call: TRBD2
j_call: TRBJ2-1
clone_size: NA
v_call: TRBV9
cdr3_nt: TGTGCCAGCAGCGTCCAACTAGCGGCCTACAATGAGCAGTTCTTC
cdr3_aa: CASSVQLAAYNEQFF

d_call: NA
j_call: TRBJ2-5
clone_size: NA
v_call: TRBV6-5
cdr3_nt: TGTGCCAGCAGTTACTCGGGCAGGGTCCCCCAAGAGACCCAGTACTTC
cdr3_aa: CASSYSGRVPQETQYF

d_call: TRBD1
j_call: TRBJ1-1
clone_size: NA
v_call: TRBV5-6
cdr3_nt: TGTGCCAGCAGCGCCCTCGGACAGGGGGTTCCCCTGAACACTGAAGCTTTCTTT
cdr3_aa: CASSALGQGVPLNTEAFF

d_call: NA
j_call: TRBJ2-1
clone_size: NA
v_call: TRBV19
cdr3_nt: TGTGCCAGTAGGCGGGACAGAAACAATGAGCAGTTCTTC
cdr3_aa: CASRRDRNNEQFF

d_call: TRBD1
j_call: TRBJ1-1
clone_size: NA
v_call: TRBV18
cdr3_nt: TGTGCCAGCTCACCCGGACAGGGCGGTGAAGCTTTCTTT
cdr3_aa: CASSPGQGGEAFF

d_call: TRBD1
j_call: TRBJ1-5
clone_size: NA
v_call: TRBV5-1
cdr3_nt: TGCGCCAGCAGCTCCACCGGGACAGGGGGTCAGCCCCAGCATTTT
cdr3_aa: CASSSTGTGGQPQHF

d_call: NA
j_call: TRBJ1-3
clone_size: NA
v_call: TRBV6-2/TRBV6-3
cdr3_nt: TGTGCCAGCAGTTACCGGGAAGCGTTGGAGGGGCACACCATATATTTT
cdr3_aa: CASSYREALEGHTIYF

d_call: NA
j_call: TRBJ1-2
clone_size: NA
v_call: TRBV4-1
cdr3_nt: TGCGCCAGCAGCCAAGATCCAGAGTTAGGGGATGGCTACACCTTC
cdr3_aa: CASSQDPELGDGYTF

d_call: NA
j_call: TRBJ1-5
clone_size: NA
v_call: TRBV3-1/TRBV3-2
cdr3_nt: TGTGCCAGCTCGACACAGCCGAATCAGCCCCAGCATTTT
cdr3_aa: CASSTQPNQPQHF

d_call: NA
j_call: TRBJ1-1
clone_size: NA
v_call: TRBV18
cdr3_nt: TGTGCCAGCTCACCGATAGAGAACACTGAAGCTTTCTTT
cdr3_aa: CASSPIENTEAFF

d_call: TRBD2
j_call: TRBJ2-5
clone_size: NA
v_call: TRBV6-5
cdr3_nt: TGTGCCAGCGCCCGGGGGGGGCAAGAGACCCAGTACTTC
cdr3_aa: CASARGGQETQYF

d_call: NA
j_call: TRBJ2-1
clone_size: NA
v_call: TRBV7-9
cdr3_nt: TGTGCCAGCAGCTTATCCTCTCGGAATGAGCAGTTCTTC
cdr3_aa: CASSLSSRNEQFF